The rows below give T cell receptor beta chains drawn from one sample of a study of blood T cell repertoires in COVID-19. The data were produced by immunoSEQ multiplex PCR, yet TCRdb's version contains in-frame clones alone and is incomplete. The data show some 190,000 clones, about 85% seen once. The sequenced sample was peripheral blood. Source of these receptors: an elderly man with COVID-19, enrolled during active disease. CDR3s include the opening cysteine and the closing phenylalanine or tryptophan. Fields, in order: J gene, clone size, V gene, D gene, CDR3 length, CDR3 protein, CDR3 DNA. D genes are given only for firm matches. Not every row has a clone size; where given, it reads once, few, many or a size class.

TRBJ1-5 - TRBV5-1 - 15 CASSLAGDSNQPQHF TGCGCCAGCAGCTTGGCAGGGGATAGCAATCAGCCCCAGCATTTT
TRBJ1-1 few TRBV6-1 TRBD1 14 CASSDTGENTEAFF TGTGCCAGCAGTGACACAGGGGAGAACACTGAAGCTTTCTTT
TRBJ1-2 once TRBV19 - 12 CASSPTEGGYTF TGTGCCAGTAGTCCGACGGAGGGTGGCTACACCTTC
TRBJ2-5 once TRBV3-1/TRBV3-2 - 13 CASSQDQVQTQYF TGTGCCAGCAGCCAAGATCAGGTCCAGACCCAGTACTTC
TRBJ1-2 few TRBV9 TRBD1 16 CASSQDPGQGYYGYTF TGTGCCAGCAGCCAAGACCCCGGACAGGGGTACTATGGCTACACCTTC
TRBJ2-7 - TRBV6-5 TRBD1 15 CASSLAGTGAYEQYF TGTGCCAGCAGCTTAGCCGGGACAGGGGCCTACGAGCAGTACTTC
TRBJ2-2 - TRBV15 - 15 CATSTLTENTGELFF TGTGCCACCAGCACCCTGACAGAGAACACCGGGGAGCTGTTTTTT
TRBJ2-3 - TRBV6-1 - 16 CASSGGKVRVRNTQYF TGTGCCAGCAGTGGTGGCAAGGTCAGGGTACGAAATACGCAGTATTTT
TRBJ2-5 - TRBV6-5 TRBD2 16 CASSYRTSGGQETQYF TGTGCCAGCAGTTACCGGACTAGCGGGGGACAAGAGACCCAGTACTTC
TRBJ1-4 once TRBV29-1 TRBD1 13 CSVRGLADEKLFF TGCAGCGTCAGGGGGTTGGCCGATGAAAAACTGTTTTTT
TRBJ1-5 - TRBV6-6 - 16 CASSYSDRGSNQPQHF TGTGCCAGCAGTTACTCGGACCGAGGGAGCAATCAGCCCCAGCATTTT
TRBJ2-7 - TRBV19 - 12 CASSIVRGEQYF TGTGCCAGTAGTATTGTGCGTGGCGAGCAGTACTTC
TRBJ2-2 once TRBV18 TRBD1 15 CASSPSTGDTGELFF TGTGCCAGCTCACCCTCGACAGGGGACACCGGGGAGCTGTTTTTT
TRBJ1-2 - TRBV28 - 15 CASRTSGEPQDGYTF TGTGCCAGCAGGACCTCCGGGGAGCCTCAGGATGGCTACACCTTC
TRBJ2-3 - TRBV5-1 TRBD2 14 CASSPGLAEDTQYF TGCGCCAGCAGCCCGGGACTAGCGGAAGATACGCAGTATTTT
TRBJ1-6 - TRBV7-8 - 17 CASSPRTARSYNSPLHF TGTGCCAGCAGCCCAAGGACAGCCCGCTCCTATAATTCACCCCTCCACTTT
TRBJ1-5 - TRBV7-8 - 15 CASSLATGANQPQHF TGTGCCAGCAGCTTAGCGACAGGCGCCAATCAGCCCCAGCATTTT
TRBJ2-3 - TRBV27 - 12 CASSPRFGTQYF TGTGCCAGCAGTCCCAGGTTTGGTACGCAGTATTTT
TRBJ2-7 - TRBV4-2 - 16 CASSQGPQASWDEQYF TGTGCCAGCAGCCAAGGGCCGCAGGCTTCATGGGACGAGCAGTACTTC
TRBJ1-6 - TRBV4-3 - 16 CASSQSQGLYNSPLHF TGCGCCAGCAGCCAATCCCAGGGCCTCTATAATTCACCCCTCCACTTT
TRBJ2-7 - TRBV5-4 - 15 CASSSHLSRGNEQYF TGTGCCAGCAGCTCCCACTTGTCCAGGGGTAACGAGCAGTACTTC
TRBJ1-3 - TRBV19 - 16 CASSYRNRAPGNTIYF TGTGCCAGTAGCTATCGTAACAGGGCGCCTGGAAACACCATATATTTT
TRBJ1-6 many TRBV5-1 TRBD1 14 CASSLYRGNSPLHF TGCGCCAGCAGCTTGTACAGGGGTAATTCACCCCTCCACTTT
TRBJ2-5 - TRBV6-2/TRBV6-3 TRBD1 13 CASSRDRQETQYF TGTGCCAGCAGCCGGGACAGGCAAGAGACCCAGTACTTC
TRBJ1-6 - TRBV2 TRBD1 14 CASRRDRVNSPLHF TGTGCCAGCAGGAGGGACAGGGTGAATTCACCCCTCCACTTT
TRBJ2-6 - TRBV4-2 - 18 CASSQDLGRGTGANVLTF TGTGCCAGCAGCCAAGATTTGGGACGGGGGACCGGGGCCAACGTCCTGACTTTC
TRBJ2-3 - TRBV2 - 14 CASSALARADTQYF TGTGCCAGCAGTGCGTTAGCTAGAGCAGATACGCAGTATTTT